This T cell receptor beta chain was obtained from a study of T cell repertoires in cytomegalovirus infection. The wider study: It was recently identified HLA-C-restricted and well-studied HLA-B-restricted CMV epitopes that the study used.

There are 11 residues in the CDR3. The germline V and J ends were trimmed by 4 bases and 6 bases, with 8 bases remaining between them. CDR1 and CDR2 from the germline V gene are SGHTS and YDEGEE. TCRdb itself ran the reads through MiXCR, one entry per CDR3 protein. The repertoire holds a few hundred thousand distinct CDR3 sequences, with about 28% as singletons. General study findings and limits: The ex vivo response showed dominance by HLA-C-restricted CMV-specific TCR beta clonotypes. Identification of carriers of CMV plus the relevant HLA was achieved through cumulative public TCR beta family frequency.

This clonotype was counted between two and nine times. Its matching antigen is unknown. The V gene is TRBV5-8, the J gene TRBJ2-7; TRBD2 is a possible D gene (5 bases). The starting material was cultured PBMCs, obtained from culture after CMV antigen stimulation. The clonotype comes from a human donor in good health (CMV status not recorded). Some clones in this sample may be carry-over from other donors' samples. This CDR3 is CASSLRVEQYF. CDR3 coding DNA: TGTGCCAGCAGCCTGCGGGTCGAGCAGTACTTC.